This T cell receptor (beta chain) was recorded in a study of neurological immune-mediated disorders. This clonotype has ten or more counts. V lost 0 bases to trimming and J lost 2 bases; unmatched junction nucleotides: 8. Looked up from germline, CDR1 is MNHEY and CDR2 is SVGEGT. This CDR3 region has 17 residues. TCRdb fed the 5' RACE reads into MiXCR, producing one record per CDR3 protein. The data hold fewer than 20,000 distinct CDR3 sequences, with roughly 9% observed a single time. The rearrangement joins TRBV6-2 or TRBV6-3 to TRBJ2-5; 8 nucleotides line up with TRBD1. Specimen: CD8+ T cells from blood. This clonotype was obtained from a man in his forties or fifties in good health. CDR3 amino acids: CASSYSSQGASQETQYF. Here the CDR3 DNA reads TGTGCCAGCAGTTACTCGAGCCAGGGGGCAAGTCAAGAGACCCAGTACTTC.